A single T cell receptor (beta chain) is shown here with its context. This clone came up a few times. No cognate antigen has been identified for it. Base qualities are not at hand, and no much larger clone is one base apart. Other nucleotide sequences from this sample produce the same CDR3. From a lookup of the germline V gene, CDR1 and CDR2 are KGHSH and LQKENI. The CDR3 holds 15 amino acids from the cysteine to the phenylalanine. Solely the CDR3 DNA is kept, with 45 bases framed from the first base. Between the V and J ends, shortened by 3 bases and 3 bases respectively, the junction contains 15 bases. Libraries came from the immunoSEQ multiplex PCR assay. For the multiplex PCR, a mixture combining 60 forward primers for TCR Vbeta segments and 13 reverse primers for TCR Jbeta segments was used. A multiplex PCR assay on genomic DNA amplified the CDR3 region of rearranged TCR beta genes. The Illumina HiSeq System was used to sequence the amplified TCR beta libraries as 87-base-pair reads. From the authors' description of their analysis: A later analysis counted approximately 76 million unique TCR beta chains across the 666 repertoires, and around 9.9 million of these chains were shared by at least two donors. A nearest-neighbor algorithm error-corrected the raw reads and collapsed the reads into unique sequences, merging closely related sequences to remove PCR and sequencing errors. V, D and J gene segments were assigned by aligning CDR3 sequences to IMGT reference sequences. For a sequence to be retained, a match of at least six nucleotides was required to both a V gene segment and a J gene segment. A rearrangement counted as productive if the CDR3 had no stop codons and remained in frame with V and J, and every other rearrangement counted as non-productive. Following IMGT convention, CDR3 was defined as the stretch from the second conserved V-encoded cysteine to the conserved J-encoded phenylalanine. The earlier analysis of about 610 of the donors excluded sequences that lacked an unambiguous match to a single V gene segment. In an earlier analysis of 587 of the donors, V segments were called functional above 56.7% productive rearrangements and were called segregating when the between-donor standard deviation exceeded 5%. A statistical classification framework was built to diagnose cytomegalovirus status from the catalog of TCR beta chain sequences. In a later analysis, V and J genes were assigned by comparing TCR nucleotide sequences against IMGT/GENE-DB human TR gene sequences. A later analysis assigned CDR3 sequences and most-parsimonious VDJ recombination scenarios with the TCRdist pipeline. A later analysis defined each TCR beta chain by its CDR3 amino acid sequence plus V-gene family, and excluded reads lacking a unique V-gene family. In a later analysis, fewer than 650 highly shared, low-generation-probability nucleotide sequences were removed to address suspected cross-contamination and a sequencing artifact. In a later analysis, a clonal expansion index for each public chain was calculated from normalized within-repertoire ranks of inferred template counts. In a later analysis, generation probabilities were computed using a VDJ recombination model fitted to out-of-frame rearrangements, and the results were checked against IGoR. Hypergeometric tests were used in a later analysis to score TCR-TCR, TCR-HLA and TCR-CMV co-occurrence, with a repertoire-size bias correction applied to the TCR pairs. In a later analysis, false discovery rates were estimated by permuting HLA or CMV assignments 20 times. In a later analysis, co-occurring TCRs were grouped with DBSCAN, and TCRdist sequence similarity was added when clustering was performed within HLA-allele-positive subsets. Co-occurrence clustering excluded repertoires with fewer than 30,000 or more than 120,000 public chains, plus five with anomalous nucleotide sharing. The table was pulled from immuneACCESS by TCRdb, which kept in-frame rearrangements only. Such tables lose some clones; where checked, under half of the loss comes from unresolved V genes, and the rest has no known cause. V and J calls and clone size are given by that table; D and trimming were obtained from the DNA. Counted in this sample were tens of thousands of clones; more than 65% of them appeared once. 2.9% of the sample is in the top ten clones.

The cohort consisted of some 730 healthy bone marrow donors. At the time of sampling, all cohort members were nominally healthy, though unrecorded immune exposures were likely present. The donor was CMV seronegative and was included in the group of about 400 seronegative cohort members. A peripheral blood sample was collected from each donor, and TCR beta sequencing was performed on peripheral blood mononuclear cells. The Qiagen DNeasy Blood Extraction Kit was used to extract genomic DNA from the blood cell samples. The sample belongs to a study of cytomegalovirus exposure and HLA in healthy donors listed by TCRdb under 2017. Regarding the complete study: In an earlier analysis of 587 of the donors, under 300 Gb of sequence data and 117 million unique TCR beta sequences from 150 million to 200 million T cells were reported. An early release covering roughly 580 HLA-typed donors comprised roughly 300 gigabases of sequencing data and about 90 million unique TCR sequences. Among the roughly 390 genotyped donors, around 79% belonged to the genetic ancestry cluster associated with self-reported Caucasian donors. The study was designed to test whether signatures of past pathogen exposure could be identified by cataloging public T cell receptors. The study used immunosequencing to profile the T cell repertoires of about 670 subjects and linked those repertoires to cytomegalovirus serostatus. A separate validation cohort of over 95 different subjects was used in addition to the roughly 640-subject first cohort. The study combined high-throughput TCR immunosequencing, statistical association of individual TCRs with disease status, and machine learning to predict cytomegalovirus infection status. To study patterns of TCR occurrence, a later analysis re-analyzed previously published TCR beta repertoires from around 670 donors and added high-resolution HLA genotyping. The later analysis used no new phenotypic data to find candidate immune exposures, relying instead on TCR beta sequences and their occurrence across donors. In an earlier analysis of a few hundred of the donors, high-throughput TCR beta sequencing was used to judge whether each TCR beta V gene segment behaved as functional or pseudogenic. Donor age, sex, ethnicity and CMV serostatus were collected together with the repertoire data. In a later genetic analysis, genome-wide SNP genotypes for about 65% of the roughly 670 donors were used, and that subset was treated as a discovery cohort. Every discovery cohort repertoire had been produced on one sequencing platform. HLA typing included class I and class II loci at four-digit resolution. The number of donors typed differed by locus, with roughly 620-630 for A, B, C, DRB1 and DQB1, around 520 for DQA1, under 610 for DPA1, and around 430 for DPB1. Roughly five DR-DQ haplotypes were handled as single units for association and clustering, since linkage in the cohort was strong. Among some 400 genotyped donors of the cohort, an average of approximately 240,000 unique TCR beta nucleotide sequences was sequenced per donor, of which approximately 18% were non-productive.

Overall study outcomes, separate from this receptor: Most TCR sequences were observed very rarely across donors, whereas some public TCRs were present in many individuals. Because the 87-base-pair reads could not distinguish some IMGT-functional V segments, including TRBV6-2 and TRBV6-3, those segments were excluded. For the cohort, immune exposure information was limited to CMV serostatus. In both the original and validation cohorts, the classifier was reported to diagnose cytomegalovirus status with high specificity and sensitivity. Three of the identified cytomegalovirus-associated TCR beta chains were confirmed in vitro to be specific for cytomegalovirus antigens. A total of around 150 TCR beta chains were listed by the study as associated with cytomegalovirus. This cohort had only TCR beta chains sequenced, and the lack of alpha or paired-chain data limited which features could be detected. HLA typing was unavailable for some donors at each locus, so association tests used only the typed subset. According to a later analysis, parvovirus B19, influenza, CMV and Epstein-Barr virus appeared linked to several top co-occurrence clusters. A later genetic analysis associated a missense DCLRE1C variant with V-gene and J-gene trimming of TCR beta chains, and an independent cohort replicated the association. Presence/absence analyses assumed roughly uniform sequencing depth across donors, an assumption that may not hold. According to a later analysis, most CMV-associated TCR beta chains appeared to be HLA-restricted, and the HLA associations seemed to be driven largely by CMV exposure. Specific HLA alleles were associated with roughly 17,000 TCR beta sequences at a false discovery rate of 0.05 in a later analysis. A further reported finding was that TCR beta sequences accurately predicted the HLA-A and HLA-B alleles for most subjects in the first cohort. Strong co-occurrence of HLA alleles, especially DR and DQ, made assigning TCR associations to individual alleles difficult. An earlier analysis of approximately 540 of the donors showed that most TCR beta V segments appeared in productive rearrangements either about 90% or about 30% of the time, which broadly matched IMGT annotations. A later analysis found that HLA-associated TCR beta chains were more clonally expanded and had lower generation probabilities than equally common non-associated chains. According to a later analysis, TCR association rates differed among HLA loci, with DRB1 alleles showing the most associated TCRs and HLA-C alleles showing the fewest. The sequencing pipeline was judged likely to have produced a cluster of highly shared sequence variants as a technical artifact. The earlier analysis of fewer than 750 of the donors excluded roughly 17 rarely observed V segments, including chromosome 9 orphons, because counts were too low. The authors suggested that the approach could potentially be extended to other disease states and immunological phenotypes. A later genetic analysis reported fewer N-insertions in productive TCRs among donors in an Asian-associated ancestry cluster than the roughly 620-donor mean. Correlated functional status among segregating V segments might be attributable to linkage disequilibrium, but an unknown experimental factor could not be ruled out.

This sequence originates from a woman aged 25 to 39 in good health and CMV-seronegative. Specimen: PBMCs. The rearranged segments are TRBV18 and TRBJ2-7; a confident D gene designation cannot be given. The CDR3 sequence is CASSPSRHTLYEQYF. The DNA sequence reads TGTGCCAGCTCACCCTCTCGACATACACTCTACGAGCAGTACTTC.